The sample holds one count of the clone carrying this T cell receptor (beta chain). The antigen remains unidentified. This specimen belongs to a study of T cell responses to AZD1222 COVID-19 vaccine. Study observations and caveats: Distributed over spike, vaccine-associated CD4 TCRs predominated at 160-218 and 743-854.

The protocol was immunoSEQ multiplex PCR, while the TCRdb copy is restricted to in-frame clones and leaves out a portion. The table has about 89,000 clones, about 86% seen once. The V and J ends lost 1 base and 0 bases respectively, with 11 bases between them. This CDR3 is 16 amino acids long. The germline V gene has CDR1 LGHNT and CDR2 FRNRAP. The input for sequencing was peripheral blood, taken 28 days after the second AZD1222 dose. The V and J genes are TRBV12-5 and TRBJ2-3; D remains unclear. This TCR derives from an adult who received the AZD1222 COVID-19 vaccine. CDR3 DNA sequence: TGTGCTAGTGGTTTGGGGCGCCTATCTAGCACAGATACGCAGTATTTT. Translation gives CASGLGRLSSTDTQYF.